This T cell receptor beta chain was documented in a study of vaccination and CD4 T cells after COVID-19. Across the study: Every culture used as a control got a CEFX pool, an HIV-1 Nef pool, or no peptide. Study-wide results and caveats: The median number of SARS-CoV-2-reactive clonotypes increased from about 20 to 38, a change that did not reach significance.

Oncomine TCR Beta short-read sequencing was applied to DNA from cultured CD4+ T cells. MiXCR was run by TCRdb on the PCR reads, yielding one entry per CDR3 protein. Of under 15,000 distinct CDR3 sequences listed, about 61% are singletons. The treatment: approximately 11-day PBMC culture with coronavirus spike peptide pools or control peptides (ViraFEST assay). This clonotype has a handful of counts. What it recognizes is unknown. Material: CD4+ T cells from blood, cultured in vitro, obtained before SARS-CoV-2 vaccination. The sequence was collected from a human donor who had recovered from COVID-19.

As DNA, the CDR3 is TGCAGTGCTAGAGATCTCCGGGGGATGGGCAATCAGCCCCAGCATTTT. Protein product: CSARDLRGMGNQPQHF. The chain employs TRBV20-1 and TRBJ1-5; D is possibly TRBD1 (5 bases). This CDR3 contains 16 residues. The V end was cut by 0 bases, the J end by 2 bases, with 14 bases between. CDR1 and CDR2 (germline): DFQATT, SNEGSKA (reference sequence).